Detailed here is one T cell receptor beta chain. Its antigen is not known. V was shortened by 5 bases and J by 3 bases, with 10 bases between the two germline ends. Germline CDR1 SGHRS, CDR2 YFSETQ. The CDR3 is made up of 13 amino acids. These data come from a study of graft-versus-host responses after intestinal transplantation. In the study overall: Each patient got anti-thymocyte globulin induction, then tacrolimus and steroids for about 3 years.

Study-level results: Recipient marrow harbored GvH clones, some of which surfaced first in ileum or blood. Association was observed between peak circulating GvH clone levels and early post-transplant HvG declines. Individuals who had graft-donor T cell macrochimerism had allografts that showed high graft-versus-host to host-versus-graft clonal ratios.

The repertoire was sequenced with immunoSEQ multiplex PCR; TCRdb's copy has only in-frame clones and lacks some. The table lists roughly 92,000 clones, 90% of them singletons. This clonotype originated in a human donor who received an intestinal transplant. The sequencing used unstimulated CD4+ T cells sorted from spleen or lymph node cells, collected before intestinal transplant. The V call is TRBV5-1, the J call TRBJ2-3; perhaps TRBD2 as D (5 bases). CDR3 loop: CASSDERTDTQYF. DNA for the CDR3: TGCGCCAGCAGTGATGAGCGGACAGATACGCAGTATTTT.